The 8 T cell receptor beta chains reported below all come from one sample, sequenced in a study of radiation and T cells in renal cell carcinoma. Indicated time point: blood 4 weeks post-SBRT, at nephrectomy. Treatment reported: 15 Gy SBRT to primary tumor, nephrectomy 4 weeks later. Assay: immunoSEQ multiplex PCR; the TCRdb copy retains only in-frame clones and omits some. The data contain about 74,000 clones, around 89% of them singletons. The sequences come from blood, collected from a patient whose treatment included radiotherapy and nephrectomy. The receptors come from a woman between 65 and 79 years old with renal cell carcinoma.

The chain recombines TRBV5-4 with TRBJ2-3; tentative D call: TRBD1 (5 bases). The CDR3 is made up of 15 amino acids. Trimming removed 0 bases at V and 2 bases at J, with 10 bases between. CDR1 SGHNT and CDR2 YYREEE come from the germline V gene (reference sequence). CDR3 DNA: TGTGCCAGCAGCTTGGCCAGGGCTTTCACAGATACGCAGTATTTT. This encodes CASSLARAFTDTQYF.

This chain connects TRBV18 to TRBJ2-3; TRBD1 agrees at 9 bases. Germline CDR1 KGHSH, CDR2 LQKENI. The CDR3 runs to 15 residues. Unmatched junction bases numbered 1, after V lost 1 base and J lost 2 bases. Here the CDR3 reads CASSPRTGDTDTQYF. The CDR3 DNA sequence: TGTGCCAGCTCACCACGGACAGGGGACACAGATACGCAGTATTTT.

The rearrangement links TRBV7-9 to TRBJ1-3; TRBD1 matches 8 bases. The germline gives CDR1 SEHNR, CDR2 FQNEAQ (reference sequence). The CDR3 loop spans 15 amino acids. The V and J ends lost 5 bases and 4 bases, in that order; junction bases with no gene match: 7. CDR3 DNA sequence: TGTGCCAGCAGCCTTGGACAGGGCCTGGGAAACACCATATATTTT. It encodes CASSLGQGLGNTIYF.

This rearrangement joins TRBV6-6 to TRBJ1-4, with a tentative D call TRBD1 (6 bases). The CDR3 sequence is 16 residues long. V shed 6 bases and J shed 0 bases, with 14 bases lying between them. Germline CDR1 reads MNHNY; CDR2 reads SVGAGI (reference sequence). CDR3 sequence: CASRDRRGATNEKLFF. CDR3 nucleotide sequence: TGTGCCAGCAGAGACAGGAGAGGAGCAACTAATGAAAAACTGTTTTTT.

The gene calls are TRBV9 and TRBJ1-5, with 10 nucleotides matching TRBD1. Per germline, CDR1 SGDLS and CDR2 YYNGEE. The CDR3 length is 15 residues. V dropped 3 bases and J dropped 7; count of bases not matched to a gene: 7. The CDR3 loop reads CASSAGTGVSQPQHF. The CDR3 bases are TGTGCCAGCAGCGCCGGGACAGGGGTTTCCCAGCCCCAGCATTTT.

The CDR3 coding sequence is TGTGCCATCAGTGGTTCGGCAACTACTGAAGCTTTCTTT. Protein product: CAISGSATTEAFF. The chain recombines TRBV10-3 with TRBJ1-1; D uncertain. The V gene's germline CDR1 is ENHRY and CDR2 SYGVKD. This CDR3 is built from 13 residues. The germline V and J ends were trimmed by 4 bases and 5 bases, with 11 bases remaining between them.

The chain couples TRBV28 to TRBJ2-2; 14 bases map to TRBD2. The junction had 3 bases not matched to a gene; V was cut back by 0 bases and J by 6 bases. Germline CDR1 reads MDHEN; CDR2 reads SYDVKM. The CDR3 spans 17 residues. The CDR3 sequence: CASSLWRLAGGPGELFF. CDR3 DNA: TGTGCCAGCAGTTTATGGAGACTAGCGGGGGGGCCCGGGGAGCTGTTTTTT.

The V call is TRBV15, the J call TRBJ2-7, with unresolved D. Germline V lookup: CDR1 LNHNV, CDR2 YYDKDF (reference sequence). V was shortened by 3 bases and J by 2 bases, with 11 bases between the two germline ends. This CDR3 contains 14 residues. The chain's CDR3 is CATSSSGGAYEQYF. CDR3 sequence (DNA): TGTGCCACCAGCAGCTCGGGCGGAGCCTACGAGCAGTACTTC.